This T cell receptor beta chain appears in the sequencing data of a study of shared clonotypes between healthy human individuals. Adults of Caucasian background living in Nashville, Tennessee made up all donors. Germline V gives CDR1 WNHNN, CDR2 SYGVQD (reference sequence). Trimming took 6 bases from V and 8 from J, leaving 13 bases between them. The CDR3 has 13 residues. Profiling relied on immunoSEQ multiplex PCR, and the TCRdb table lists in-frame clones only, not all of them. The repertoire holds roughly 2.5 million clones, with just over 90% as singletons. The gene calls are TRBV10-1 and TRBJ2-2; D is perhaps TRBD2 (5 bases). The receptor comes from a man aged 18 to 35 in good health. The sample was naive CD4+ T cells sorted from blood. Documented subset: CD45RA+ positively selected. The CDR3 DNA sequence: TGCGCCAGCAGGGCTAGCCTTCCGGGGGAGCTGTTTTTT. Protein sequence: CASRASLPGELFF.